The rows below give T cell receptor beta chains drawn from one sample of a study of response to subunit inactivated influenza vaccine. TCRdb reprocessed the RT-PCR reads via MiXCR and lists one record per CDR3 protein. The data hold 600,000 to 850,000 distinct CDR3 sequences, with around 13% observed a single time. The input for sequencing was PBMCs from blood, taken 14 to 15 days before vaccination. The receptors derive from a man between 50 and 59 years old who received an inactivated influenza vaccine. Both conserved end residues are part of each CDR3. The order of the fields is D gene, V gene, clone size, J gene, CDR3 length, CDR3 protein, CDR3 DNA. A D gene is named only where the DNA matches it firmly. Clone size is not always given. Where it is, it says once, few, many or a class for expanded clones.

D: -; V: TRBV6-1; size: many; J: TRBJ1-2; length: 13; CDR3: CASSVGTNYGYTF; DNA: TGTGCCAGCAGCGTAGGGACTAACTATGGCTACACCTTC
D: -; V: TRBV6-2/TRBV6-3; size: -; J: TRBJ1-5; length: 14; CDR3: CASRRDSSNQPQHF; DNA: TGTGCCAGCAGAAGGGACTCAAGCAATCAGCCCCAGCATTTT
D: -; V: TRBV15; size: many; J: TRBJ2-5; length: 15; CDR3: CATSRDPQGGETQYF; DNA: TGTGCCACCAGCAGAGATCCGCAGGGTGGGGAGACCCAGTACTTC
D: TRBD2; V: TRBV20-1; size: many; J: TRBJ2-7; length: 15; CDR3: CSARGFTSGSYEQYF; DNA: TGCAGTGCTAGAGGTTTTACTAGCGGGAGCTACGAGCAGTACTTC
D: -; V: TRBV12-3/TRBV12-4; size: many; J: TRBJ2-5; length: 14; CDR3: CASSLGWEAETQYF; DNA: TGTGCCAGCAGTTTAGGTTGGGAGGCGGAGACCCAGTACTTC
D: TRBD1; V: TRBV7-2; size: -; J: TRBJ1-2; length: 13; CDR3: CASSLVGQGRYTF; DNA: TGTGCCAGCAGCTTAGTGGGACAGGGTCGCTACACCTTC
D: -; V: TRBV4-1; size: many; J: TRBJ2-5; length: 15; CDR3: CASSQDIGGWETQYF; DNA: TGCGCCAGCAGCCAAGATATAGGAGGGTGGGAGACCCAGTACTTC
D: TRBD1; V: TRBV19; size: -; J: TRBJ1-1; length: 15; CDR3: CASTTGGSRNTEAFF; DNA: TGTGCCAGTACCACAGGGGGCTCGAGGAACACTGAAGCTTTCTTT
D: -; V: TRBV5-1; size: -; J: TRBJ1-4; length: 16; CDR3: CASSLLISGSNEKLFF; DNA: TGCGCCAGCAGCCTGTTGATTTCAGGGTCTAATGAAAAACTGTTTTTT
D: TRBD2; V: TRBV20-1; size: few; J: TRBJ2-7; length: 13; CDR3: CSATPAGAYEQYF; DNA: TGCAGTGCCACGCCGGCGGGGGCCTACGAGCAGTACTTC
D: -; V: TRBV3-1; size: many; J: TRBJ2-5; length: 16; CDR3: CASSQWGLKLQETQYF; DNA: TGTGCCAGCAGCCAATGGGGACTTAAACTGCAAGAGACCCAGTACTTC
D: -; V: TRBV6-1; size: many; J: TRBJ1-2; length: 12; CDR3: CASSAGGYGYTF; DNA: TGTGCCAGCAGTGCTGGGGGCTATGGCTACACCTTC
D: -; V: TRBV6-5; size: -; J: TRBJ2-3; length: 16; CDR3: CATKPSGSGATDTQYF; DNA: TGTGCCACCAAACCCAGCGGCAGTGGAGCCACAGATACGCAGTATTTT
D: -; V: TRBV7-9; size: few; J: TRBJ2-2; length: 16; CDR3: CASSLEGVRFAGELFF; DNA: TGTGCCAGCAGCTTAGAGGGGGTGCGATTCGCCGGGGAGCTGTTTTTT
D: -; V: TRBV14; size: few; J: TRBJ2-7; length: 13; CDR3: CASSQLLTYEQYF; DNA: TGTGCCAGCAGCCAGCTACTCACCTACGAGCAGTACTTC
D: TRBD1; V: TRBV6-2/TRBV6-3; size: -; J: TRBJ2-7; length: 15; CDR3: CASSYSNNRGYEQYF; DNA: TGTGCCAGCAGTTACTCGAACAACAGGGGGTACGAGCAGTACTTC
D: -; V: TRBV5-1; size: few; J: TRBJ2-5; length: 12; CDR3: CASSFDRETQYF; DNA: TGCGCCAGCAGCTTCGACAGGGAGACCCAGTACTTC
D: -; V: TRBV28; size: few; J: TRBJ1-4; length: 17; CDR3: CASSFLWRQATNEKLFF; DNA: TGTGCCAGCAGTTTTCTCTGGCGACAAGCAACTAATGAAAAACTGTTTTTT
D: -; V: TRBV4-1; size: -; J: TRBJ2-1; length: 16; CDR3: CASSQGTGGRSYEQFF; DNA: TGCGCCAGCAGCCAAGGGACTGGGGGGCGCAGCTATGAGCAGTTCTTC
D: -; V: TRBV12-3/TRBV12-4; size: many; J: TRBJ2-3; length: 15; CDR3: CASSFWGANTDTQYF; DNA: TGTGCCAGCAGTTTTTGGGGGGCGAACACAGATACGCAGTATTTT
D: -; V: TRBV4-3; size: -; J: TRBJ1-2; length: 16; CDR3: CASSQELMRQTYGYTF; DNA: TGCGCCAGCAGCCAAGAGCTAATGCGGCAGACTTATGGCTACACCTTC
D: -; V: TRBV7-2; size: -; J: TRBJ1-1; length: 15; CDR3: CASSWGRASSSEAFF; DNA: TGTGCCAGCAGCTGGGGCCGGGCCTCCTCCTCTGAAGCTTTCTTT
D: TRBD1; V: TRBV12-3/TRBV12-4; size: -; J: TRBJ2-7; length: 15; CDR3: CASSRPGQRSYEQYF; DNA: TGTGCCAGCAGTAGGCCGGGACAGAGATCCTACGAGCAGTACTTC
D: -; V: TRBV10-2; size: -; J: TRBJ1-4; length: 15; CDR3: CASSSSRREREKLFF; DNA: TGCGCCAGCAGTTCAAGTCGAAGGGAGCGAGAAAAACTGTTTTTT
D: -; V: TRBV7-9; size: many; J: TRBJ2-7; length: 12; CDR3: CASSLVGEEQYF; DNA: TGTGCCAGCAGCTTAGTTGGGGAAGAGCAGTACTTC
D: -; V: TRBV4-2; size: -; J: TRBJ2-7; length: 15; CDR3: CASSQDVTENYEQYF; DNA: TGTGCCAGCAGCCAAGACGTCACGGAGAACTACGAGCAGTACTTC
D: -; V: TRBV5-1; size: few; J: TRBJ2-3; length: 16; CDR3: CASSSGTVTSTDTQYF; DNA: TGCGCCAGCAGCTCTGGGACGGTCACTAGCACAGATACGCAGTATTTT
D: -; V: TRBV20-1; size: -; J: TRBJ2-7; length: 14; CDR3: CSAPPPRGSYEQYF; DNA: TGCAGTGCTCCCCCTCCTCGCGGGTCCTACGAGCAGTACTTC
D: TRBD2; V: TRBV28; size: few; J: TRBJ2-7; length: 17; CDR3: CAGWGGGPKFPPYEQYF; DNA: TGTGCCGGCTGGGGGGGGGGACCCAAGTTTCCCCCTTACGAGCAGTACTTC
D: -; V: TRBV4-1; size: few; J: TRBJ2-1; length: 16; CDR3: CASSQELQGSYNEQFF; DNA: TGCGCCAGCAGCCAAGAGCTACAGGGTTCCTACAATGAGCAGTTCTTC
D: TRBD2; V: TRBV27; size: many; J: TRBJ2-7; length: 15; CDR3: CASSFLAGGSYEQYF; DNA: TGTGCCAGCAGTTTCCTAGCGGGAGGGTCCTACGAGCAGTACTTC
D: -; V: TRBV28; size: many; J: TRBJ1-2; length: 14; CDR3: CASSRTLSAHGYTF; DNA: TGTGCCAGCAGTCGGACATTATCAGCTCATGGCTACACCTTC
D: -; V: TRBV9; size: -; J: TRBJ2-3; length: 13; CDR3: CASSGAITDTQYF; DNA: TGTGCCAGCAGCGGGGCGATCACAGATACGCAGTATTTT
D: TRBD2; V: TRBV11-2; size: -; J: TRBJ2-2; length: 16; CDR3: CASTTTGGATTGELFF; DNA: TGTGCCAGCACCACAACCGGGGGGGCAACCACCGGGGAGCTGTTTTTT
D: -; V: TRBV25-1; size: few; J: TRBJ1-6; length: 15; CDR3: CASRRGGTPYSPLHF; DNA: TGTGCCAGCAGGAGAGGGGGGACGCCGTATTCACCCCTCCACTTT
D: -; V: TRBV12-3/TRBV12-4; size: -; J: TRBJ2-7; length: 11; CDR3: CASSRAGEQYF; DNA: TGTGCCAGCAGTCGTGCGGGAGAGCAGTACTTC
D: TRBD1; V: TRBV15; size: -; J: TRBJ2-7; length: 14; CDR3: CATSSGTGTYEQYF; DNA: TGTGCCACCAGCTCTGGGACAGGGACCTACGAGCAGTACTTC
D: TRBD1; V: TRBV2; size: -; J: TRBJ2-1; length: 12; CDR3: CASGRGLNEQFF; DNA: TGTGCCAGCGGCAGGGGGCTGAATGAGCAGTTCTTC
D: -; V: TRBV7-9; size: many; J: TRBJ1-1; length: 12; CDR3: CASSYQYTEAFF; DNA: TGTGCCAGCAGCTATCAGTACACTGAAGCTTTCTTT
D: TRBD2; V: TRBV2; size: many; J: TRBJ2-3; length: 15; CDR3: CASSDGTSGGDTQYF; DNA: TGTGCCAGCAGTGACGGAACTAGCGGCGGTGATACGCAGTATTTT